Listed below are T cell receptor beta chains from one sample, sequenced in a study of neurological immune-mediated disorders. TCRdb re-called the 5' RACE reads through MiXCR, storing one row per CDR3 protein. The table includes 95,000 to 110,000 distinct CDR3 sequences, 10% to 13% detected once. Sequencing input: PBMCs. The receptors shown here come from a female donor with HTLV-1-associated myelopathy (HAM/TSP). CDR3s include the opening cysteine and the closing phenylalanine or tryptophan. The D gene is left open where the match is weak. For some rows the clone size is stated as once, few or many, or as a class when expanded; others skip it.

TRBV12-3/TRBV12-4,TRBJ2-2,NA,many,CASSLGRSLNTGELFF,TGTGCCAGCAGTTTAGGCAGATCCTTGAACACCGGGGAGCTGTTTTTT
TRBV12-3/TRBV12-4,TRBJ2-7,NA,many,CASAPSGPYEQYF,TGTGCCAGCGCCCCGTCGGGGCCCTACGAGCAGTACTTC
TRBV11-2,TRBJ2-3,NA,few,CASSLDLARTDTQYF,TGTGCCAGCAGCTTAGATTTAGCTCGCACAGATACGCAGTATTTT
TRBV20-1,TRBJ2-7,NA,medium-sized,CSARGRTAYEQYF,TGCAGTGCTAGAGGAAGGACAGCTTACGAGCAGTACTTC
TRBV4-1,TRBJ1-1,NA,many,CASSFGPGQEAFF,TGCGCCAGCTCCTTCGGCCCGGGCCAGGAAGCTTTCTTT
TRBV28,TRBJ2-3,TRBD1,NA,CASSSPGQGHRTQYF,TGTGCCAGCAGTTCCCCGGGACAGGGCCATAGGACGCAGTATTTT
TRBV20-1,TRBJ2-3,NA,many,CSANFLLDSTDTQYF,TGCAGTGCTAACTTCCTGCTAGATAGCACAGATACGCAGTATTTT
TRBV5-1,TRBJ2-1,NA,many,CASSFASYNEQFF,TGCGCCAGCAGCTTCGCATCCTACAATGAGCAGTTCTTC
TRBV5-1,TRBJ2-1,NA,many,CASMPWVGRYNEQFF,TGCGCCAGCATGCCTTGGGTAGGTCGCTACAATGAGCAGTTCTTC
TRBV18,TRBJ1-3,NA,many,CASSVLGGSGNTIYF,TGTGCCAGCTCCGTACTCGGGGGGTCCGGAAACACCATATATTTT
TRBV4-1,TRBJ2-7,TRBD2,many,CASSHPAGGVRYEQYF,TGCGCCAGCAGCCACCCAGCGGGGGGGGTTAGGTACGAGCAGTACTTC
TRBV5-1,TRBJ2-2,NA,many,CATRVGTQNTGELFF,TGCGCGACACGCGTAGGGACACAGAACACCGGGGAGCTGTTTTTT
TRBV7-9,TRBJ2-2,NA,many,CASSLARAAGELFF,TGTGCCAGCAGCTTAGCCAGGGCTGCCGGGGAGCTGTTTTTT
TRBV7-9,TRBJ1-5,NA,many,CASSSSGLGQPQHF,TGTGCCAGCAGCTCGAGTGGGTTAGGGCAGCCCCAGCATTTT
TRBV20-1,TRBJ2-3,TRBD2,few,CSARKGLGGFDTQYF,TGCAGTGCTAGAAAGGGACTAGGTGGGTTTGATACGCAGTATTTT
TRBV20-1,TRBJ2-1,TRBD2,few,CSARPPEAGGINEQFF,TGCAGTGCTAGACCTCCCGAAGCGGGGGGGATCAATGAGCAGTTCTTC
TRBV5-6,TRBJ2-1,NA,NA,CASSLRGLTYNEQFF,TGTGCCAGCAGCTTGAGAGGACTGACTTACAATGAGCAGTTCTTC
TRBV15,TRBJ2-2,NA,NA,CATRATWGPDRWELSF,TGTGCTACCAGAGCCACCTGGGGCCCTGACCGATGGGAGCTGTCTTTT
TRBV11-2,TRBJ1-5,NA,many,CASSQLIGQPQHF,TGTGCCAGCAGCCAACTTATTGGTCAGCCCCAGCATTTT
TRBV7-8,TRBJ2-5,NA,many,CASSRLVAETQYF,TGTGCCAGCAGCCGACTAGTAGCAGAGACCCAGTACTTC
TRBV7-9,TRBJ2-3,NA,many,CASSLVGADTQYF,TGTGCCAGCAGCTTAGTTGGGGCAGATACGCAGTATTTT
TRBV7-2,TRBJ2-1,TRBD1,NA,CASSLVDRGRYEQFF,TGTGCCAGCAGCTTAGTGGACAGGGGACGCTATGAGCAGTTCTTC
TRBV4-2,TRBJ2-5,NA,few,CASSPRASGGETQYF,TGTGCCAGCAGCCCTAGGGCCAGCGGTGGGGAGACCCAGTACTTC
TRBV5-6,TRBJ2-7,NA,many,CASSLRGWGEQYF,TGTGCCAGCAGCTTGCGGGGCTGGGGGGAGCAGTACTTC
TRBV29-1,TRBJ1-1,NA,many,CSVGSGGTEAFF,TGCAGCGTTGGGTCGGGGGGCACTGAAGCTTTCTTT
TRBV5-1,TRBJ2-2,TRBD1,many,CASSLSQGVTSTGELFF,TGCGCCAGCAGCTTGAGCCAGGGGGTCACCTCAACGGGGGAGCTGTTTTTT
TRBV15,TRBJ2-7,NA,many,CATSTEQSREQYF,TGTGCCACCAGCACCGAACAATCCCGCGAGCAGTACTTC
TRBV28,TRBJ1-1,NA,many,CASSAQGSAFF,TGTGCCAGCAGTGCACAGGGTTCGGCTTTCTTT